A selection of T cell receptor beta chains follows, all from one sample in a study of blood T cell repertoires in COVID-19. Here immunoSEQ multiplex PCR was the method, and the copy in TCRdb shows in-frame clones only, minus some. The sample records about 200,000 clones, approximately 84% being singletons. The specimen was peripheral blood. These TCRs come from a woman at least 80 years old with acute or convalescent COVID-19. The conserved cysteine and the conserved F or W are not part of the CDR3 here.

v_gene | CDR3aa
TRBV19 | ASSRSVNTEAF
TRBV27 | ASSFLGVETQY
TRBV20-1 | SARGYNEQY
TRBV5-1 | ASSANAGGNNEKLF
TRBV25-1 | ASSHRGRDYGYT
TRBV9 | ASSVGRTGGAYEQY
TRBV7-2 | ASSSPRDRGSYEQY
TRBV27 | ASSLADRGMHGYT
TRBV5-4 | ASSTREVNSPLH
TRBV4-3 | ASSQAVRAGNEKLF
TRBV18 | ASSPMGEGTEAF
TRBV7-2 | ASSLEPGIRYNEQF
TRBV4-1 | ASSHPGTSGRANEQF
TRBV28 | ASSQGGWNTEAF
TRBV18 | ASSGDLNTEAF